These 25 T cell receptor beta chains came from one sample sequenced in a study of control samples from healthy donors and cancer patients. Profiling relied on immunoSEQ multiplex PCR, and the TCRdb table lists in-frame clones only, not all of them. The table records about 410,000 clones, approximately 90% of them present only once. The specimen sequenced was PBMCs. The receptors were gathered from a man in his forties with head and neck cancer.

As for this clone: Other DNA sequences of this sample code for an identical CDR3. V gene TRBV7-3 combines with J gene TRBJ2-3; D is ambiguous. Germline V gene data show CDR1 as SGHTA and CDR2 as FQGTGA. The V end was cut by 4 bases, the J end by 1 base, with 6 bases between. The CDR3 covers 13 residues. CDR3 DNA: TGTGCCAGCAGCTCCCTGGGCACAGATACGCAGTATTTT. This codes for CASSSLGTDTQYF.

This clone has just one count. The CDR3 region has the DNA TGTGCCAGCAGCTTCTACAGGGGGCTGGCGACTGGGGCCAACGTCCTGACTTTC. Residues: CASSFYRGLATGANVLTF. The chain couples TRBV7-2 to TRBJ2-6, with 9 bases matching TRBD1. The CDR3 length is 18 residues. The germline gives CDR1 SGHTA, CDR2 FQGNSA. The junction had 8 bases not matched to a gene; V was cut back by 3 bases and J by 2 bases.

This CDR3 is CASSLQGGSQETQYF. The CDR3 DNA follows: TGCGCCAGCAGCTTGCAAGGGGGGTCTCAAGAGACCCAGTACTTC. The chain is built from TRBV5-1 and TRBJ2-5, with D perhaps TRBD1 or TRBD2 (6 bases each). The V end was cut by 1 base, the J end by 2 bases, with 12 bases between. The CDR3 contains 15 residues. Per germline, CDR1 SGHRS and CDR2 YFSETQ.

The V call is TRBV5-6, the J call TRBJ1-4; perhaps TRBD1 as D (5 bases). Germline CDR1 and CDR2: SGHDT and YYEEEE. Trimming stripped 6 bases from V and 3 bases from J, with 12 bases between. The CDR3 covers 14 residues. This chain's CDR3 is CASTNGGANEKLFF. CDR3 DNA: TGTGCCAGCACCAACGGGGGGGCTAATGAAAAACTGTTTTTT.

The gene calls are TRBV10-3 and TRBJ1-1; 7 bases fit TRBD1. With V trimmed by 3 bases and J by 2 bases, 6 bases remained unmatched. The CDR3 has 15 residues. Looked up from germline, CDR1 is ENHRY and CDR2 is SYGVKD. This CDR3 reads CAISDPGQANTEAFF. CDR3 sequence (DNA): TGTGCCATCAGTGACCCAGGACAGGCCAACACTGAAGCTTTCTTT.

This clone came up once. The V gene is TRBV11-2, the J gene TRBJ2-7; 7 positions match TRBD2. The V gene's germline CDR1 is SGHAT and CDR2 FQNNGV. V lost 2 bases and J lost 3; bases outside the gene matches: 4. The CDR3 covers 14 residues. The CDR3 loop is CASSLIGTNYEQYF. For the CDR3, the DNA is TGTGCCAGCAGCTTAATTGGGACTAACTACGAGCAGTACTTC. The entire variable domain, with the rest obtained from reference TRBV11-2 and TRBJ2-7, is as follows: EAGVAQSPRYKIIEKRQSVAFWCNPISGHATLYWYQQILGQGPKLLIQFQNNGVVDDSQLPKDRFSAERLKGVDSTLKIQPAKLEDSAVYLCASSLIGTNYEQYFGPGTRLTVT.

The chain is built from TRBV5-1 and TRBJ2-2; D possibly corresponds to TRBD2 (6 bases). V was cut by 4 bases and J by 6 bases, with 13 bases left in between. The CDR3 totals 14 residues. Germline lookup yields CDR1 SGHRS and CDR2 YFSETQ. This CDR3 is CASSRPGDPGELFF. The CDR3 coding sequence is TGCGCCAGCAGCCGTCCGGGGGACCCCGGGGAGCTGTTTTTT.

The rearrangement uses TRBV12-3 or TRBV12-4 and TRBJ1-1; no definite D call. The CDR3 runs 12 residues. V lost 6 bases and J 8 bases, leaving 13 bases between the germline ends. The CDR3 DNA reads as TGTGCCAGCAGGCTGATAGGGTCAGAAGCTTTCTTT. It encodes CASRLIGSEAFF.

This chain joins TRBV27 and TRBJ2-1, with TRBD1 matching over 9 bases. V trimming: 6 bases; J trimming: 4 bases; junction bases outside the gene matches: 1. From germline, CDR1 is MNHEY and CDR2 SMNVEV (reference sequence). The CDR3 totals 13 residues. The CDR3: CASRDRGYNEQFF. In nucleotides, the CDR3 is TGTGCCAGCAGGGACAGGGGTTACAATGAGCAGTTCTTC.

The chain has TRBV18 and TRBJ1-5; D is unclear. The germline V gene encodes CDR1 KGHSH and CDR2 LQKENI. Trimming pared 3 bases from V and 2 bases from J, leaving 14 bases between. The CDR3 sequence is 16 residues long. The CDR3 here is CASSPRSGDGNQPQHF. CDR3 sequence (DNA): TGTGCCAGCTCACCCCGGAGTGGGGATGGCAATCAGCCCCAGCATTTT.

V usage is TRBV27 and J usage is TRBJ2-1; 11 nucleotides align to TRBD2. This CDR3 contains 21 residues. The junction had 22 bases not matched to a gene; V was cut back by 0 bases and J by 9 bases. From germline, CDR1 is MNHEY and CDR2 SMNVEV (reference sequence). CDR3 residues: CASSLSATGGASGRTFGEQFF. The CDR3 coding sequence is TGTGCCAGCAGTTTATCGGCTACAGGGGGGGCTAGCGGGAGGACTTTCGGTGAGCAGTTCTTC.

This clone has just a few counts. The V and J genes are TRBV6-2 or TRBV6-3 and TRBJ2-1; a possible D gene is TRBD2 (6 bases). The V and J ends lost 4 bases and 4 bases respectively, with 8 bases between them. Germline V gives CDR1 MNHEY, CDR2 SVGEGT. The CDR3 extends over 13 amino acids. The CDR3 nucleotides read TGTGCCAGCAGTTTGCGGGGATACAATGAGCAGTTCTTC. Its translation: CASSLRGYNEQFF.

To note about this clone: This CDR3 is also generated by other DNA sequences in the sample. This chain links TRBV28 with TRBJ2-7; D perhaps matches TRBD1 (5 bases). In germline, CDR1 is MDHEN, CDR2 SYDVKM. V shed 4 bases and J shed 3 bases, with 7 bases lying between them. The CDR3 totals 12 residues. CDR3 protein: CASSSTGYEQYF. DNA of the CDR3: TGTGCCAGCAGTTCCACAGGCTACGAGCAGTACTTC. The complete variable domain, with remaining parts taken from reference TRBV28 and TRBJ2-7, reads DVKVTQSSRYLVKRTGEKVFLECVQDMDHENMFWYRQDPGLGLRLIYFSYDVKMKEKGDIPEGYSVSREKKERFSLILESASTNQTSMYLCASSSTGYEQYFGPGTRLTVT.

The rearrangement links TRBV29-1 to TRBJ2-1; tentatively, D is TRBD1 (6 bases). Germline CDR1 SQVTM, CDR2 ANQGSEA. Trimming removed 7 bases at V and 6 bases at J, with 19 bases between. The CDR3 runs to 14 residues. DNA of the CDR3: TGCAGCGCCGTAAACAGGGAAAGGGGCAATGAGCAGTTCTTC. Residues: CSAVNRERGNEQFF.

The CDR3 sequence: CASSFGVSTGELFF. DNA for the CDR3: TGTGCCAGTAGTTTTGGGGTGAGCACCGGGGAGCTGTTTTTT. The V and J genes are TRBV19 and TRBJ2-2; D unclear. V lost 5 bases, J lost 4 bases, and 11 bases lay in between. CDR3 length: 14 amino acids. Looked up from germline, CDR1 is LNHDA and CDR2 is SQIVND (reference sequence).

This clone was counted a single time. J is TRBJ1-3 and V is TRBV19, with D uncertain. The CDR3 is 16 residues long. Per the germline V gene, CDR1 is LNHDA and CDR2 is SQIVND (reference sequence). Trimming left V 4 bases short and J 1 base short, with 14 bases between. CDR3 DNA sequence: TGTGCCAGTAGTACCACTACAGTGACTTCTGGAAACACCATATATTTT. Translation gives CASSTTTVTSGNTIYF. The full variable domain, its missing parts supplied by reference TRBV19 and TRBJ1-3, is DGGITQSPKYLFRKEGQNVTLSCEQNLNHDAMYWYRQDPGQGLRLIYYSQIVNDFQKGDIAEGYSVSREKKESFPLTVTSAQKNPTAFYLCASSTTTVTSGNTIYFGEGSWLTVV.

The chain links TRBV25-1 to TRBJ2-7; D remains unclear. This CDR3 spans 13 amino acids. Trimming cost V 6 bases and J 3 bases, with 12 bases left between them. Germline V gene data show CDR1 as MGHDK and CDR2 as SYGVNS. The CDR3 nucleotides are TGTGCCAGCAGGGCTCCAGACCACTACGAGCAGTACTTC. Translated, it gives CASRAPDHYEQYF.

The chain recombines TRBV19 with TRBJ1-2, with D perhaps matching TRBD1 (6 bases). V lost 7 bases and J 3 bases, leaving 18 bases between the germline ends. The CDR3 runs 15 residues. Germline CDR1 reads LNHDA; CDR2 reads SQIVND (reference sequence). DNA of the CDR3: TGTGCCAGTACCATAAAAACCTCAGGGGACTATGGCTACACCTTC. It translates to CASTIKTSGDYGYTF. The whole variable domain, remainder taken from reference TRBV19 and TRBJ1-2, is DGGITQSPKYLFRKEGQNVTLSCEQNLNHDAMYWYRQDPGQGLRLIYYSQIVNDFQKGDIAEGYSVSREKKESFPLTVTSAQKNPTAFYLCASTIKTSGDYGYTFGSGTRLTVV.

Here the CDR3 reads CASSIQVGFLNTEAFF. The CDR3 DNA follows: TGTGCCAGTAGTATACAGGTTGGGTTTTTGAACACTGAAGCTTTCTTT. V and J are TRBV19 and TRBJ1-1; D is undetermined. Germline values: CDR1 LNHDA, CDR2 SQIVND (reference sequence). This CDR3 has 16 residues. With 2 bases removed from V and 0 bases from J, the gap between germline ends came to 13 bases.

J is TRBJ2-2 and V is TRBV3-1 (or the pseudogene TRBV3-2), with a tentative D call TRBD2 (6 bases). Germline loops: CDR1 LGHDT, CDR2 YNNKEL (reference sequence). The V and J ends lost 0 bases and 4 bases respectively, with 18 bases between them. The CDR3 consists of 18 residues. The DNA for the CDR3 is TGTGCCAGCAGCCAAGACCGGGACTTGAACCTAGTCACCGGGGAGCTGTTTTTT. Its protein is CASSQDRDLNLVTGELFF.

V and J are TRBV6-5 and TRBJ2-3; D uncertain. The CDR3 has 14 amino acids. Germline lookup yields CDR1 MNHEY and CDR2 SVGAGI. Trimming shortened V by 2 bases and J by 2 bases, and 8 bases separated the two germline ends. This CDR3 is CASSYGVLTDTQYF. DNA of the CDR3: TGTGCCAGCAGTTACGGCGTTCTCACAGATACGCAGTATTTT.

This sequence joins TRBV6-5 and TRBJ2-2; 11 bases are shared with TRBD2. Unmatched junction bases numbered 3, after V lost 6 bases and J lost 3 bases. From germline, CDR1 is MNHEY and CDR2 SVGAGI. This CDR3 has 15 residues. CDR3 sequence: CASRIAGGDTGELFF. The DNA of the CDR3 is TGTGCCAGCAGGATAGCGGGAGGGGACACCGGGGAGCTGTTTTTT.

J is TRBJ2-1 and V is TRBV28, with 7 positions matching TRBD2. With 5 bases clipped from V and 2 bases from J, the junction kept 3 bases outside the gene matches. In germline, CDR1 is MDHEN, CDR2 SYDVKM. The CDR3 consists of 14 residues. Written as DNA, the CDR3 is TGTGCCAGCAGTGAGCGGGAAACCTACAATGAGCAGTTCTTC. Translation gives CASSERETYNEQFF.

This chain links TRBV7-9 with TRBJ1-1, with TRBD1 identical over 8 bases. The junction had 8 bases not matched to a gene; V was cut back by 3 bases and J by 2 bases. The CDR3 runs 16 residues. Germline V lookup: CDR1 SEHNR, CDR2 FQNEAQ (reference sequence). CDR3 residues: CASSFFTDRGNTEAFF. The CDR3 DNA reads as TGTGCCAGCAGCTTTTTCACCGACAGGGGAAACACTGAAGCTTTCTTT.

V gene TRBV4-3 combines with J gene TRBJ2-7; D uncertain. This CDR3 has 16 amino acids. The germline V gene has CDR1 LGHNA and CDR2 YSLEER. Trimming took 4 bases from V and 6 from J, leaving 22 bases between them. CDR3 nucleotide sequence: TGCGCCAGCAGCCGTAACCACCTGTCAGGATCTTTCGAGCAGTACTTC. Protein product: CASSRNHLSGSFEQYF.